A few counts support the clone carrying this T cell receptor beta chain. The length of the CDR3 is 16 residues. The V gene end was trimmed by 4 bases and the J gene end by 5 bases; junction bases not matched to a gene: 4. CDR1 is SGHDN and CDR2 is FVKESK in the germline V gene. The entry originates in a study of blood T cell repertoires in COVID-19. Overall study context: COVID-19 samples, acute and convalescent, were from the United States, Italy and Spain. T cells, B-cell-depleted T cells, or PBMCs provided the cDNA or gDNA that served as material.

In the original workflow: The assay estimated nucleated cells by amplifying reference gene primers. The protocol was immunoSEQ multiplex PCR, while the TCRdb copy is restricted to in-frame clones and leaves out a portion. V and J calls and clone size are those listed in that table; D and trimming were worked out from the DNA. Seen here are 66,000 or so clones, around 80% observed once, and the top ten hold more than 9.5%. The sample comprised peripheral blood. The chain uses TRBV14 and TRBJ2-1; TRBD2 matches at 14 bases. The clonotype originates from a human donor in a cohort sampled during active COVID-19. DNA for the CDR3: TGTGCCAGCAGCCCGGGACTAGCGGGAGAGGACAATGAGCAGTTCTTC. Translating gives CASSPGLAGEDNEQFF.